These 22 T cell receptor beta chains share one sample of origin, sequenced in a study of response to subunit inactivated influenza vaccine. TCRdb called the RT-PCR reads again in MiXCR, with one record for every CDR3 protein. The sample carries about 500,000 distinct CDR3 sequences, 16% recorded once. Sequences were derived from CD4+ T cells sorted from PBMCs, sampled around 25 months after vaccination. The receptors shown here come from a man in his fifties or sixties who received an inactivated influenza vaccine.

This clonotype was counted a few times. The V call is TRBV10-3, the J call TRBJ2-1; 13 positions agree with TRBD2. Germline CDR1 and CDR2: ENHRY and SYGVKD. CDR3 length: 13 amino acids. V lost 11 bases, J lost 7 bases, and 5 bases stayed unmatched. CDR3 nucleotide sequence: TGTGCCTGTCGGACTAGCGGGAGAAATGAGCAGTTCTTC. The encoded protein is CACRTSGRNEQFF.

In this sample, this clonotype turned up many times. V is TRBV20-1 and J is TRBJ2-3, with D tentatively TRBD2 (7 bases). This CDR3 comprises 13 residues. The germline gives CDR1 DFQATT, CDR2 SNEGSKA (reference sequence). The germline V and J ends were trimmed by 8 bases and 2 bases, with 14 bases remaining between them. The CDR3 nucleotides read TGCAGTACAAACAGGGACTACACAGATACGCAGTATTTT. It yields the protein CSTNRDYTDTQYF.

V and J are TRBV7-2 and TRBJ2-7; D is possibly TRBD1 (5 bases). Trimming shortened V by 5 bases and J by 2 bases, and 16 bases separated the two germline ends. The CDR3 is 15 residues long. The germline gives CDR1 SGHTA, CDR2 FQGNSA. CDR3 amino acids: CASSPSDITTYEQYF. DNA of the CDR3: TGTGCCAGCAGCCCCTCGGACATAACAACCTACGAGCAGTACTTC. Filled out from reference TRBV7-2 and TRBJ2-7, the complete variable domain reads GAGVSQSPSNKVTEKGKDVELRCDPISGHTALYWYRQSLGQGLEFLIYFQGNSAPDKSGLPSDRFSAERTGGSVSTLTIQRTQQEDSAVYLCASSPSDITTYEQYFGPGTRLTVT.

The genes are TRBV20-1 and TRBJ1-2; D possibly corresponds to TRBD1 (6 bases). Germline CDR1 and CDR2: DFQATT and SNEGSKA (reference sequence). This CDR3 comprises 11 residues. V was trimmed by 2 bases and J by 7 bases, leaving 8 bases between them. CDR3 in amino acids: CSARRDTGYTF. The CDR3 DNA is TGCAGTGCTAGAAGGGACACTGGCTACACCTTC.

The chain recombines TRBV9 with TRBJ2-7, with 10 bases matching TRBD1. This CDR3 region has 15 residues. From germline, CDR1 is SGDLS and CDR2 YYNGEE. The V and J ends lost 4 bases and 3 bases, in that order; junction bases with no gene match: 7. The CDR3 region has the DNA TGTGCCAGCAGCCGGGACAGGGGAGATCTCTACGAGCAGTACTTC. Its translation is CASSRDRGDLYEQYF.

This clonotype occurred a few times. The chain recombines TRBV5-1 with TRBJ2-5; the D is unclear. V dropped 0 bases and J dropped 2 bases, with 8 bases sitting between them. This CDR3 region has 14 residues. In germline, CDR1 is SGHRS, CDR2 YFSETQ. Here the CDR3 DNA reads TGCGCCAGCAGCTTGGGGCCCGTTCAAGAGACCCAGTACTTC. As protein: CASSLGPVQETQYF.

This chain uses TRBV27 with TRBJ2-3; 11 bases fit TRBD2. The CDR3 consists of 16 residues. Germline-derived CDR1 and CDR2 are MNHEY and SMNVEV (reference sequence). Losses at the gene ends were 5 bases for V and 2 bases for J; bases not matched to a gene: 6. CDR3 coding DNA: TGTGCCAGCAGTCGCGGGACTAGCGGCTACACAGATACGCAGTATTTT. Amino acid sequence: CASSRGTSGYTDTQYF.

The table lists this clonotype with many counts. The J gene is TRBJ1-5, the V gene TRBV20-1, with D maybe TRBD1 (6 bases). In germline, CDR1 is DFQATT, CDR2 SNEGSKA (reference sequence). Trimming pared 5 bases from V and 0 bases from J, leaving 11 bases between. This CDR3 has 14 residues. CDR3 in amino acids: CSASRGNSNQPQHF. CDR3 coding DNA: TGCAGTGCTTCCAGGGGAAATAGCAATCAGCCCCAGCATTTT.

This clonotype came up a few times. The gene calls are TRBV12-5 and TRBJ1-1, with 12 bases that match TRBD1. Germline assignment: CDR1 LGHNT and CDR2 FRNRAP. The CDR3 is 13 residues long. Trimming cost V 5 bases and J 10 bases; bases outside gene matches: 5. For the CDR3, the DNA is TGTGCTAGTGGTCCGGGGACAGGGGGCTCAGCTTTCTTT. It encodes CASGPGTGGSAFF.

Of note for this clonotype: This may arise from a read error, as a much more abundant clone is one base away. The chain couples TRBV5-5 to TRBJ2-1, with a tentative D call TRBD2 (5 bases). The CDR3 loop spans 14 amino acids. The V gene's germline CDR1 is SGHKS and CDR2 YYEKEE (reference sequence). CDR3 region: CASSPAENYYEQFF. The CDR3 nucleotides read TGTGCCAGCAGCCCAGCGGAAAACTACTATGAGCAGTTCTTC.

This clonotype was seen more than once but under ten times. The rearrangement joins TRBV12-3 or TRBV12-4 to TRBJ2-2; D may correspond to TRBD1 or TRBD2 (5 bases each). The V end lost 3 bases, the J end lost 8 bases, and 10 bases lay between the germline ends. CDR3 size: 13 residues. CDR3 residues: CASSFIWGGELFF. The CDR3 DNA follows: TGTGCCAGCAGTTTCATTTGGGGGGGGGAGCTGTTTTTT.

This clonotype was counted only a few times. The CDR3 is CASSFRSVSGGEQYF. The DNA for the CDR3 is TGTGCCAGCAGTTTTCGTAGCGTCTCGGGAGGCGAGCAGTACTTC. This chain uses TRBV12-3 or TRBV12-4 with TRBJ2-7; TRBD2 matches 7 bases. With 3 bases clipped from V and 6 bases from J, the junction kept 11 bases outside the gene matches. The CDR3 is 15 residues long.

Ten or more counts support this clonotype. J is TRBJ2-1 and V is TRBV5-6; D ambiguous. V lost 2 bases and J lost 3, with 3 bases in between. This CDR3 comprises 12 residues. Germline V lookup: CDR1 SGHDT, CDR2 YYEEEE. In DNA form, the CDR3 reads TGTGCCAGCAGCTTATACTACAATGAGCAGTTCTTC. As protein: CASSLYYNEQFF.

This chain joins TRBV28 and TRBJ2-7, with a possible D match to TRBD2 (5 bases). Germline CDR1 MDHEN, CDR2 SYDVKM. This CDR3 has 13 residues. The V end lost 5 bases, the J end lost 4 bases, and 12 bases lay between the germline ends. CDR3 coding DNA: TGTGCCAGCAGTCCCTATTCGGGGTACGAGCAGTACTTC. The encoded protein is CASSPYSGYEQYF. Full variable domain (rest looked up from reference TRBV28 and TRBJ2-7): DVKVTQSSRYLVKRTGEKVFLECVQDMDHENMFWYRQDPGLGLRLIYFSYDVKMKEKGDIPEGYSVSREKKERFSLILESASTNQTSMYLCASSPYSGYEQYFGPGTRLTVT.

This clonotype was seen only a few times. This chain joins TRBV5-1 and TRBJ1-6; the D is unclear. Trimming stripped 0 bases from V and 7 bases from J, with 8 bases between. This CDR3 is built from 14 residues. Germline CDR1 is SGHRS and CDR2 is YFSETQ. The CDR3 nucleotides are TGCGCCAGCAGCTTGGCCAACTCAAATTCACCCCTCCACTTT. Translation: CASSLANSNSPLHF.

This clonotype was seen ten or more times. The chain combines TRBV12-3 or TRBV12-4 with TRBJ2-3; D uncertain. This CDR3 comprises 15 residues. V lost 4 bases and J lost 5, with 16 bases in between. The CDR3 here is CASSWDGSSGDTQYF. In DNA form, the CDR3 reads TGTGCCAGCAGTTGGGATGGGTCGAGTGGAGATACGCAGTATTTT.

The V call is TRBV7-2, the J call TRBJ1-2; D remains ambiguous. The CDR3 loop spans 15 amino acids. Per germline, CDR1 SGHTA and CDR2 FQGNSA. Trimming pared 5 bases from V and 4 bases from J, leaving 17 bases between. For the CDR3, the DNA is TGTGCCAGCAGCCCCCAAGCCCCGAGCGGCTATGGCTACACCTTC. It specifies CASSPQAPSGYGYTF. The full variable domain, with the rest looked up from reference TRBV7-2 and TRBJ1-2, is GAGVSQSPSNKVTEKGKDVELRCDPISGHTALYWYRQSLGQGLEFLIYFQGNSAPDKSGLPSDRFSAERTGGSVSTLTIQRTQQEDSAVYLCASSPQAPSGYGYTFGSGTRLTVV.

This clonotype was counted only a few times. This chain uses TRBV5-1 with TRBJ2-3; 7 bases agree with TRBD1. Germline V CDR1 and CDR2: SGHRS, YFSETQ. This CDR3 has 14 residues. V trimming: 4 bases; J trimming: 3 bases; junction bases outside the gene matches: 5. For the CDR3, the DNA is TGCGCCAGCAGCCCCACCAGGGGGACAGATACGCAGTATTTT. Its translation is CASSPTRGTDTQYF.

In its sample, this clonotype was seen once. V gene TRBV28 combines with J gene TRBJ2-7; 10 bases line up with TRBD1. CDR1 is MDHEN, CDR2 SYDVKM, per germline. V lost 5 bases to trimming and J lost 4 bases; unmatched junction nucleotides: 8. This CDR3 is 15 amino acids long. The CDR3 region has the DNA TGTGCCAGCAGTCGACAACGGGACAGGGGATACGAGCAGTACTTC. It translates to CASSRQRDRGYEQYF.

The rearrangement uses TRBV4-3 and TRBJ1-2, with 7 bases fitting TRBD1. J lost 8 bases, V lost 1 base, and 10 bases had no gene match. The CDR3 consists of 15 residues. Looked up from germline, CDR1 is LGHNA and CDR2 is YSLEER. The CDR3 sequence: CASSQVGWGQTGYTF. CDR3 sequence (DNA): TGCGCCAGCAGCCAAGTTGGCTGGGGACAGACCGGCTACACCTTC.

Only a few counts were recorded for this clonotype. The chain recombines TRBV7-2 with TRBJ2-7, with 8 bases aligning to TRBD1. Germline V gene lookup returns CDR1 SGHTA and CDR2 FQGNSA. V shed 1 base and J 4 bases; nucleotides not matched to a gene: 12. The CDR3 totals 17 residues. DNA for the CDR3: TGTGCCAGCAGCTTAGTAGGCCAGGGGGCTTTGAGGTACGAGCAGTACTTC. It encodes CASSLVGQGALRYEQYF.

This clonotype turned up a few times. This rearrangement joins TRBV25-1 to TRBJ2-7; D is unresolved. Germline CDR1 and CDR2: MGHDK and SYGVNS. The CDR3 consists of 12 residues. V dropped 5 bases and J dropped 3 bases, with 8 bases sitting between them. CDR3 protein: CASSQHGYEQYF. CDR3 DNA sequence: TGTGCCAGCAGTCAACACGGCTACGAGCAGTACTTC.